Sequencing of this T cell receptor beta chain was carried out in a study of STAT5B mutations in CD4+ large granular lymphocyte leukemia. Data came from immunoSEQ multiplex PCR; TCRdb stores just in-frame clones and leaves some out. Seen here are roughly 40,000 clones, around 86% observed once, and the top ten hold about 3%. As concerns this clone: The antigen remains undetermined.

CDR3 length: 15 residues. The germline V gene has CDR1 SGHTA and CDR2 FQGTGA. V lost 3 bases and J lost 6; bases outside the gene matches: 10. Study observations and caveats: About 26% of private leukemic clonotypes occurred rarely in other patients' non-leukemic repertoires.

The clonotype was recovered from a human donor in good health. The genes are TRBV7-3 and TRBJ2-7, with 8 bases identical to TRBD1. The sequenced sample consisted of CD4+ T cells from blood buffy coats. CDR3 sequence: CASSLSRTGGAEQYF. Written as DNA, the CDR3 is TGTGCCAGCAGCTTGAGTCGTACAGGGGGAGCCGAGCAGTACTTC.